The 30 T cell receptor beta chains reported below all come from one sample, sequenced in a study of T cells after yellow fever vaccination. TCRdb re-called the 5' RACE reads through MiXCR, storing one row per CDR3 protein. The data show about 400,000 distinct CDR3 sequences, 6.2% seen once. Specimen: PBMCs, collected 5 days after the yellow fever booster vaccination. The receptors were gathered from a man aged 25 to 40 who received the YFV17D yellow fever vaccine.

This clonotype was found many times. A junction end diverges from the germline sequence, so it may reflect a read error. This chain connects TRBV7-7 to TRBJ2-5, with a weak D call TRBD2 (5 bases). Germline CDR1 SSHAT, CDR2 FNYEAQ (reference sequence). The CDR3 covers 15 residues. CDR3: CASSLAGREQETQYF. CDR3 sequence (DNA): TGTGCTAGCAGCTTAGCCGGACGGGAACAAGAGACCCAGTACTTC.

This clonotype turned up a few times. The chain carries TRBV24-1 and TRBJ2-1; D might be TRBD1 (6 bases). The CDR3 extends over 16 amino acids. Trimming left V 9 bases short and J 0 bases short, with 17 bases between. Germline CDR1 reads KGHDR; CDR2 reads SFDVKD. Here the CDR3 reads CATGSGGYSSYNEQFF. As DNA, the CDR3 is TGTGCCACCGGGAGTGGGGGCTACAGCTCCTACAATGAGCAGTTCTTC.

The CDR3 protein is CASSPERELFF. The CDR3, as DNA: TGTGCCAGCAGCCCGGAACGGGAGCTGTTTTTT. The rearrangement joins TRBV7-9 to TRBJ2-2, with D uncertain. Deletions cut 5 bases from V and 9 bases from J, with 7 bases between. The CDR3 has 11 amino acids. In germline, CDR1 is SEHNR, CDR2 FQNEAQ (reference sequence).

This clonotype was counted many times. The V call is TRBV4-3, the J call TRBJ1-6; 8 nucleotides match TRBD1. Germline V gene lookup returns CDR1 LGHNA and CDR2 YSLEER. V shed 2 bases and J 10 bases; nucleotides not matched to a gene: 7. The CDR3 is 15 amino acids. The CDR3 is CASSQILQGGSPLHF. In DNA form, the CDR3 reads TGCGCCAGCAGCCAAATTTTACAGGGGGGCTCACCCCTCCACTTT.

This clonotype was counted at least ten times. The CDR3 here is CASSQESGLTDTQYF. As DNA, the CDR3 is TGCGCCAGCAGCCAAGAATCGGGGCTCACAGATACGCAGTATTTT. This chain connects TRBV4-3 to TRBJ2-3; either TRBD1 or TRBD2 may fit D (5 bases each). The V end lost 0 bases, the J end lost 2 bases, and 9 bases lay between the germline ends. Per the germline V gene, CDR1 is LGHNA and CDR2 is YSLEER. This CDR3 spans 15 amino acids.

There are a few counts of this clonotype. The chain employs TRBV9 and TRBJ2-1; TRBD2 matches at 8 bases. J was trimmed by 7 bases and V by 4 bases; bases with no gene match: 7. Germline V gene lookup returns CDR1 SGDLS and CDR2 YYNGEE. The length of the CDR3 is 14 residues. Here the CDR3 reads CASSILGGGNEQFF. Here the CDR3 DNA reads TGTGCCAGCAGCATCCTCGGGGGGGGAAATGAGCAGTTCTTC. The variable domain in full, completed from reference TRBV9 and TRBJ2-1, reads DSGVTQTPKHLITATGQRVTLRCSPRSGDLSVYWYQQSLDQGLQFLIQYYNGEERAKGNILERFSAQQFPDLHSELNLSSLELGDSALYFCASSILGGGNEQFFGPGTRLTVL.

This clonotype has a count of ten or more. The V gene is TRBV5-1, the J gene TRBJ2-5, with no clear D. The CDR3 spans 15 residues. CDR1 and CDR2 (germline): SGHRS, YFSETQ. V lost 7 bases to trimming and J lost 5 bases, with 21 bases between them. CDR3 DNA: TGCGCCAGCCGAGCTGAGCAAGGGATCGGGGAGACCCAGTACTTC. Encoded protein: CASRAEQGIGETQYF.

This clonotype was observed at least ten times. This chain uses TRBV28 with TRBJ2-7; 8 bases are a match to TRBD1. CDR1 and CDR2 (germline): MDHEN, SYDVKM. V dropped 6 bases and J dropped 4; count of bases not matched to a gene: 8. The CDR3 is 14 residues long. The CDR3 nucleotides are TGTGCCAGCAGACCAGGGGGCAGCGTGTACGAGCAGTACTTC. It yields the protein CASRPGGSVYEQYF.

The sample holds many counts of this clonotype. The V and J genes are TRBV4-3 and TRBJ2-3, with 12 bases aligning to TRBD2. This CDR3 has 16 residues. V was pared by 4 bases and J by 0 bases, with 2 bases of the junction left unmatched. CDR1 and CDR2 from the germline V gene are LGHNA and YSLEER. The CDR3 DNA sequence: TGCGCCAGCAGCCGCGGACTAGCGGGAAGCACAGATACGCAGTATTTT. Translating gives CASSRGLAGSTDTQYF.

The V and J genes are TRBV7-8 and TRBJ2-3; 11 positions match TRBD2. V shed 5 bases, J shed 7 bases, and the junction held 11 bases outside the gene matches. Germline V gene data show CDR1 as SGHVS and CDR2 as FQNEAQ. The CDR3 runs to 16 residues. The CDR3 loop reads CASSVTSGSGSYTQYF. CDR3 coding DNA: TGTGCCAGCAGCGTCACTAGCGGGAGCGGTTCATATACGCAGTATTTT.

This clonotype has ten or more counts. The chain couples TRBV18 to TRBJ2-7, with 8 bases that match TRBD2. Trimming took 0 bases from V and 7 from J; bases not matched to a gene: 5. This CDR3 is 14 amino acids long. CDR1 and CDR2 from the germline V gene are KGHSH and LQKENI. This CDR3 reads CASSPPAGVGEQYF. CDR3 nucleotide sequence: TGTGCCAGCTCACCACCAGCGGGAGTTGGTGAGCAGTACTTC.

CDR3 sequence: CASSQDLGEPQHF. Written as DNA, the CDR3 is TGCGCCAGCAGCCAAGATCTGGGTGAGCCCCAGCATTTT. The chain recombines TRBV4-3 with TRBJ1-5; D is ambiguous. Trimming took 0 bases from V and 8 from J, leaving 8 bases between them. CDR1 is LGHNA, CDR2 YSLEER, per germline. The CDR3 runs 13 residues.

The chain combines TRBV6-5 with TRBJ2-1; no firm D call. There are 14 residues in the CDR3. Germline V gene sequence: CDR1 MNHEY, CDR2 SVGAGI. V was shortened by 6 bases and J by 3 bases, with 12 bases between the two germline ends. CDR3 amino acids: CASSSSRFYNEQFF. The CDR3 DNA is TGTGCCAGCAGCTCCTCCAGGTTCTACAATGAGCAGTTCTTC.

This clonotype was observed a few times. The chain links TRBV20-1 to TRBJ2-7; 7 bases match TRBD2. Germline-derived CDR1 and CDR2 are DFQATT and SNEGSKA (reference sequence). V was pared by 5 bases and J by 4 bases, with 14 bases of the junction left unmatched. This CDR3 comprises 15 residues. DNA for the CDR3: TGCAGTGCTCAAGGGCTTGAGGCGGGAGCTTACGAGCAGTACTTC. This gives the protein CSAQGLEAGAYEQYF.

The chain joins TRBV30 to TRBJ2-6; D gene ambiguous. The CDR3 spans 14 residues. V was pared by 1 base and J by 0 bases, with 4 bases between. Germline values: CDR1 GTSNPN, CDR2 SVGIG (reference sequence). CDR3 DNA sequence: TGTGCCTGGAGTGAGATCTCTGGGGCCAACGTCCTGACTTTC. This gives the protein CAWSEISGANVLTF.

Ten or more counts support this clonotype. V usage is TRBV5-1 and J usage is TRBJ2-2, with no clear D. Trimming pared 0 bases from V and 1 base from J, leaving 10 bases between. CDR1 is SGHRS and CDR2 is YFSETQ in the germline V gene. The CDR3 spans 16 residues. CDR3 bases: TGCGCCAGCAGCTTGGTGCGGCACCAGAACACCGGGGAGCTGTTTTTT. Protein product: CASSLVRHQNTGELFF.

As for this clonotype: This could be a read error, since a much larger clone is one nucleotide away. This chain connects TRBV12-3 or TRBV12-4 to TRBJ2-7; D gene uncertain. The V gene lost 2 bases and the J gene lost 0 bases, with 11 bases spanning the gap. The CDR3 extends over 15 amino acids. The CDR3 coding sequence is TGTGCCAGCAGTTTAATAGGCGGCGTCTCCTACGAGCAGTACTTC. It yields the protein CASSLIGGVSYEQYF.

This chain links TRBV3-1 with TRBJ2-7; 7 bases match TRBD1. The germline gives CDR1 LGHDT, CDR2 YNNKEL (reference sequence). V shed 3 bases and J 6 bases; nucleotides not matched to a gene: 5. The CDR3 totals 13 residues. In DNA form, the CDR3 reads TGTGCCAGCAGCCAGAGCAGGGGGTCCGAGCAGTACTTC. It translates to CASSQSRGSEQYF.

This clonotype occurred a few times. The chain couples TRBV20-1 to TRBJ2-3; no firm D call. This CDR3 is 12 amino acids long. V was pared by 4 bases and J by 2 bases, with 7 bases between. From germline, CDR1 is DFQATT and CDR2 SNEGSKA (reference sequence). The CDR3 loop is CSATLDTDTQYF. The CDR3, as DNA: TGCAGTGCTACCCTAGACACAGATACGCAGTATTTT.

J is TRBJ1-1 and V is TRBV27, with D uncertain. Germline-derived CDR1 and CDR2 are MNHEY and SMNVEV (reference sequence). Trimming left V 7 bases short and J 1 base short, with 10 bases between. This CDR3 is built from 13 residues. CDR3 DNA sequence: TGTGCCAGCATGGGAAGAGCGAACACTGAAGCTTTCTTT. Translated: CASMGRANTEAFF.

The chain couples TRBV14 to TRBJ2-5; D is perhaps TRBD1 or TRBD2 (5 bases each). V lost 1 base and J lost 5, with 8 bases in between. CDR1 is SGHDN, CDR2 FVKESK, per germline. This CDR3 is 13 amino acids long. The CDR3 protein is CASSQAGTETQYF. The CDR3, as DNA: TGTGCCAGCAGCCAAGCAGGGACGGAGACCCAGTACTTC. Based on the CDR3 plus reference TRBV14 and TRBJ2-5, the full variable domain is EAGVTQFPSHSVIEKGQTVTLRCDPISGHDNLYWYRRVMGKEIKFLLHFVKESKQDESGMPNNRFLAERTGGTYSTLKVQPAELEDSGVYFCASSQAGTETQYFGPGTRLLVL.

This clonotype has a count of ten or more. CDR3 region: CSATDRGGNEQFF. The DNA of the CDR3 is TGCAGTGCAACCGACAGGGGGGGCAATGAGCAGTTCTTC. The chain employs TRBV20-1 and TRBJ2-1; 9 bases align to TRBD1. Germline CDR1 DFQATT, CDR2 SNEGSKA (reference sequence). The CDR3 loop spans 13 amino acids. Trimming cost V 6 bases and J 6 bases; bases outside gene matches: 6.

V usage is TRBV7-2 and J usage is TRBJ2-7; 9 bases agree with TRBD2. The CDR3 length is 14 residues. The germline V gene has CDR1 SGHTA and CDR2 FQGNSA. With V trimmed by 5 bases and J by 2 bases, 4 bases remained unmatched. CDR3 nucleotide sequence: TGTGCCAGCAGCGGCGGGAGGGCCACCTACGAGCAGTACTTC. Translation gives CASSGGRATYEQYF.

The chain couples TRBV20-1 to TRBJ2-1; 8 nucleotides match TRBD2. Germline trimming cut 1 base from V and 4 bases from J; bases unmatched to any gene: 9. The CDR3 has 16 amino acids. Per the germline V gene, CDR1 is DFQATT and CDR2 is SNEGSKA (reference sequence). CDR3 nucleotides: TGCAGTGCTAGAGCCCGCAGCGGGAGTAGGTACAATGAGCAGTTCTTC. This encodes CSARARSGSRYNEQFF.

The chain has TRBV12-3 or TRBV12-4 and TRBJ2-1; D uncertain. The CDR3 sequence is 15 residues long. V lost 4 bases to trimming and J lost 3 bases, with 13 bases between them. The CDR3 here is CASSSPDRNYNEQFF. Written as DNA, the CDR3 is TGTGCCAGCAGTTCCCCGGATCGGAACTACAATGAGCAGTTCTTC.

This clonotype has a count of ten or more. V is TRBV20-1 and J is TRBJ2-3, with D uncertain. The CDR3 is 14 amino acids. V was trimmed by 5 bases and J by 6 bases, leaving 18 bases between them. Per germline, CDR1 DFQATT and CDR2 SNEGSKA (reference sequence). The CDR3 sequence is CSADWVGLRDTQYF. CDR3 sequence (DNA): TGCAGTGCTGACTGGGTGGGTTTAAGGGATACGCAGTATTTT.

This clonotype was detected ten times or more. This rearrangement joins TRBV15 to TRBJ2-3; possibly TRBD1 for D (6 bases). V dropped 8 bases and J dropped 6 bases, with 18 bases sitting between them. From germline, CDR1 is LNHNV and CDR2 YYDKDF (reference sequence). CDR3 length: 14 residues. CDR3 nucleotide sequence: TGTGCCACCGCGCCAGGGGAGACATCGGATACGCAGTATTTT. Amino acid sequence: CATAPGETSDTQYF.

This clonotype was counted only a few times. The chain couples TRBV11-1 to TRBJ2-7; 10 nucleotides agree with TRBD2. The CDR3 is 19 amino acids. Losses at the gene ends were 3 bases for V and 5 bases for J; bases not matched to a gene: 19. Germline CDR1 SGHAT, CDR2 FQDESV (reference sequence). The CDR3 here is CASSLFLRGGSGRIDEQYF. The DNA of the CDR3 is TGTGCCAGCAGCTTGTTTCTCAGAGGTGGTAGCGGGAGGATCGACGAGCAGTACTTC.

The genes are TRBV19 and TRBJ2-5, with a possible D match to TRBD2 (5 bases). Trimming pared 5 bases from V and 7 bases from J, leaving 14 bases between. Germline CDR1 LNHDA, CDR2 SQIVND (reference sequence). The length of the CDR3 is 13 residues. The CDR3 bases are TGTGCCAGTAGTCCTCGGGTCGGAGGGACCCAGTACTTC. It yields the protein CASSPRVGGTQYF.

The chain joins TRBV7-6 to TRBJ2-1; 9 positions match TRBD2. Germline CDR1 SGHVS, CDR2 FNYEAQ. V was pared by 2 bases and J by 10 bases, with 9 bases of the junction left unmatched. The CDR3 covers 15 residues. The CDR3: CASSLQASGVGEQFF. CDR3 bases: TGTGCCAGCAGCTTACAGGCTAGCGGGGTAGGAGAGCAGTTCTTC.